The TCR beta chain under discussion was sequenced for a study of blood T cell repertoires in COVID-19. Whole-study context: Both acute and convalescent COVID-19 samples were obtained from the United States, Italy and Spain.

Germline V gives CDR1 SGHTA, CDR2 FQGTGA. The CDR3 extends over 16 amino acids. J lost 1 base, V lost 4 bases, and 7 bases had no gene match. Profiling relied on immunoSEQ multiplex PCR, and the TCRdb table lists in-frame clones only, not all of them. The table lists 75,000 to 80,000 clones, around nine tenths of them singletons. V and J are TRBV7-3 and TRBJ2-3; 8 bases align to TRBD2. The specimen was peripheral blood. The origin of this receptor is a human donor in a cohort sampled during active COVID-19. CDR3: CASSSIPAGGTDTQYF. Written as DNA, the CDR3 is TGTGCCAGCAGCTCCATCCCAGCGGGGGGCACAGATACGCAGTATTTT.